The 15 T cell receptor beta chains below come from one sample, sequenced in a study of blood T cell repertoires in COVID-19. Method: immunoSEQ multiplex PCR; TCRdb's copy keeps in-frame clones and lacks some. The top ten hold approximately 8% of the sample, which has over 200,000 clones, about 84% seen once. The specimen was peripheral blood. All receptors come from a woman of 80 years or more with COVID-19, enrolled during active disease.

This clone came up a few times. The V gene is TRBV3-1 (or the pseudogene TRBV3-2), the J gene TRBJ1-1; 7 positions match TRBD1. The ends lost 5 bases at V and 10 bases at J; junction bases unmatched: 7. Germline V lookup: CDR1 LGHDT, CDR2 YNNKEL (reference sequence). This CDR3 has 12 residues. CDR3 nucleotides: TGTGCCAGCAGCGAGACAGGGATGAGAGCTTTCTTT. Translating it yields CASSETGMRAFF.

The rearrangement joins TRBV9 to TRBJ1-1; D call uncertain. V dropped 1 base and J dropped 1 base, with 5 bases sitting between them. Germline V gene lookup returns CDR1 SGDLS and CDR2 YYNGEE. There are 13 residues in the CDR3. The CDR3 sequence: CASSVSSNTEAFF. The CDR3 DNA reads as TGTGCCAGCAGCGTAAGCTCGAACACTGAAGCTTTCTTT.

This clone was observed a single time. V usage is TRBV3-1 (or the pseudogene TRBV3-2) and J usage is TRBJ2-3; tentative D call: TRBD2 (7 bases). This CDR3 spans 16 amino acids. Germline V gene lookup returns CDR1 LGHDT and CDR2 YNNKEL (reference sequence). Between the trimmed V and J ends, which lost 0 bases and 6 bases, there was a span of 16 bases. The DNA for the CDR3 is TGTGCCAGCAGCCAAGATCACCGGGGGGCCCGGGATACGCAGTATTTT. Translated, it gives CASSQDHRGARDTQYF.

The rearrangement uses TRBV5-1 and TRBJ1-2, with 7 bases aligning to TRBD1. The CDR3 runs 15 residues. Looked up from germline, CDR1 is SGHRS and CDR2 is YFSETQ. V gave up 3 bases and J gave up 2 bases; unmatched junction bases: 7. CDR3 sequence reads: CASSSGQPTNYGYTF. CDR3 sequence (DNA): TGCGCCAGCAGCTCGGGACAGCCCACGAACTATGGCTACACCTTC.

The chain links TRBV5-1 to TRBJ2-3, with D tentatively TRBD1 (6 bases). The V and J ends lost 1 base and 10 bases respectively, with 13 bases between them. Germline V gives CDR1 SGHRS, CDR2 YFSETQ. This CDR3 has 13 residues. This CDR3 reads CASSLTGPPPQYF. The CDR3 DNA reads as TGCGCCAGCAGCTTGACAGGGCCACCCCCGCAGTATTTT.

V and J are TRBV6-1 and TRBJ1-5; a weak D match, TRBD1 (5 bases). The CDR3 is 16 residues long. V was cut by 2 bases and J by 9 bases, with 20 bases left in between. Germline CDR1 is MNHNS and CDR2 is SASEGT. Here the CDR3 reads CASSESTAIGGRPQHF. DNA of the CDR3: TGTGCCAGCAGTGAATCTACAGCCATCGGGGGTCGGCCCCAGCATTTT.

The chain recombines TRBV3-1 (or the pseudogene TRBV3-2) with TRBJ1-1, with TRBD1 matching over 9 bases. The CDR3 covers 14 residues. The V gene end was trimmed by 1 base and the J gene end by 5 bases; junction bases not matched to a gene: 2. Per the germline V gene, CDR1 is LGHDT and CDR2 is YNNKEL (reference sequence). The CDR3 DNA sequence: TGTGCCAGCAGCCAAGGGGACAGGGAAACTGAAGCTTTCTTT. It is translated as CASSQGDRETEAFF.

For this clone: This same CDR3 is encoded by further DNA sequences in the sample. Here the CDR3 DNA reads TGTGCCAGCAGCCAGGACCGGACAGCAGGAAACACCATATATTTT. Protein sequence: CASSQDRTAGNTIYF. V usage is TRBV4-2 and J usage is TRBJ1-3; TRBD1 might be the D (6 bases). The germline V gene has CDR1 LGHNA and CDR2 YNFKEQ. Trimming removed 3 bases from V and 4 bases from J, with 13 bases in between. The CDR3 totals 15 residues.

The chain joins TRBV7-9 to TRBJ2-5, with D uncertain. This CDR3 contains 15 residues. V was cut by 2 bases and J by 1 base, with 11 bases left in between. Germline CDR1 and CDR2: SEHNR and FQNEAQ (reference sequence). The CDR3 sequence is CASSLRLASQETQYF. For the CDR3, the DNA is TGTGCCAGCAGCTTAAGGTTAGCCAGCCAAGAGACCCAGTACTTC. Combining the CDR3 with reference TRBV7-9 and TRBJ2-5 gives the whole variable domain DTGVSQNPRHKITKRGQNVTFRCDPISEHNRLYWYRQTLGQGPEFLTYFQNEAQLEKSRLLSDRFSAERPKGSFSTLEIQRTEQGDSAMYLCASSLRLASQETQYFGPGTRLLVL.

This rearrangement joins TRBV3-1 (or the pseudogene TRBV3-2) to TRBJ1-1; D not certain. The V and J ends lost 5 bases and 8 bases respectively, with 9 bases between them. Per the germline V gene, CDR1 is LGHDT and CDR2 is YNNKEL (reference sequence). This CDR3 comprises 11 residues. In DNA form, the CDR3 reads TGTGCCAGCAGCTCTAGTTCGGAAGCTTTCTTT. This codes for CASSSSSEAFF.

This clone is a singleton in its sample. The V and J genes are TRBV19 and TRBJ2-2; 9 bases map to TRBD2. The germline gives CDR1 LNHDA, CDR2 SQIVND (reference sequence). The junction had 14 bases not matched to a gene; V was cut back by 3 bases and J by 6 bases. This CDR3 has 18 amino acids. The chain's CDR3 is CASSIGGRGGPRAGELFF. CDR3 in DNA: TGTGCCAGTAGTATTGGGGGGCGGGGGGGCCCGCGGGCCGGGGAGCTGTTTTTT.

The J gene is TRBJ1-4, the V gene TRBV1; no check of the table's D call, TRBD1, against the DNA was made. TRBV1 is a documented pseudogene. The CDR3 extends over 18 amino acids. CDR3 nucleotide sequence: TGCACCAGCAGCCACACAGGGTTCGATACGAAAACTAATGAAAAACTGTTTTTT. This sequence encodes CTSSHTGFDTKTNEKLFF.

The chain links TRBV5-6 to TRBJ2-2; tentatively, D is TRBD2 (6 bases). Per germline, CDR1 SGHDT and CDR2 YYEEEE. V lost 4 bases and J lost 2, with 9 bases in between. This CDR3 has 14 amino acids. Written as DNA, the CDR3 is TGTGCCAGCAGCCGGGACTCAAACACCGGGGAGCTGTTTTTT. Encoded protein: CASSRDSNTGELFF.

The chain recombines TRBV5-8 with TRBJ1-1, with D possibly TRBD1 on 5 matching bases. Trimming took off 7 bases at V and 1 base at J, with 11 bases between the two ends. This CDR3 contains 13 residues. Looked up from germline, CDR1 is SGHTS and CDR2 is YDEGEE. CDR3 DNA: TGTGCCAGCTGGCAGGGCACGAACACTGAAGCTTTCTTT. As protein: CASWQGTNTEAFF.

This chain connects TRBV4-1 to TRBJ2-2; the D is unclear. V lost 6 bases and J 4 bases, leaving 9 bases between the germline ends. The CDR3 is 13 residues long. From germline, CDR1 is MGHRA and CDR2 YSYEKL. The CDR3: CASSPPGTGELFF. For the CDR3, the DNA is TGCGCCAGCAGTCCGCCCGGCACCGGGGAGCTGTTTTTT.